These 13 T cell receptor beta chains were all obtained from the same sample, sequenced in a study of blood T cell repertoires in COVID-19. Here immunoSEQ multiplex PCR was the method, and the copy in TCRdb shows in-frame clones only, minus some. This table has under 45,000 clones, around 80% appearing once. Sequenced: peripheral blood. These receptors all come from a woman aged 80 or over with active or convalescent COVID-19.

V is TRBV7-2 and J is TRBJ2-7, with 14 bases that match TRBD2. Germline V lookup: CDR1 SGHTA, CDR2 FQGNSA. The trim removed 1 base at V and 7 bases at J, leaving 9 bases unmatched. The CDR3 totals 17 residues. CDR3 sequence: CASSLDGTSGSQWEQYF. The CDR3 region has the DNA TGTGCCAGCAGCTTAGACGGGACTAGCGGGAGTCAGTGGGAGCAGTACTTC.

The sample holds one count of this clone. The CDR3 loop is CASSYRDRDNQPQHF. In DNA, the CDR3 is TGCGCCAGCAGCTACCGGGACAGAGACAATCAGCCCCAGCATTTT. The chain is built from TRBV4-1 and TRBJ1-5; 7 positions match TRBD1. V was pared by 5 bases and J by 3 bases, with 7 bases of the junction left unmatched. This CDR3 has 15 residues. Germline V CDR1 and CDR2: MGHRA, YSYEKL.

The J gene is TRBJ1-5, the V gene TRBV5-8; D unclear. V was cut by 3 bases and J by 5 bases, with 15 bases left in between. This CDR3 comprises 15 residues. Germline lookup yields CDR1 SGHTS and CDR2 YDEGEE. Here the CDR3 reads CASSYASLGDQPQHF. In DNA form, the CDR3 reads TGTGCCAGCAGCTACGCCAGTCTCGGGGATCAGCCCCAGCATTTT.

This chain links TRBV7-6 with TRBJ1-5; weak D call: TRBD1 (5 bases). The ends were cut back, 2 bases at V and 0 bases at J, with 14 bases in the middle. CDR3 length: 17 amino acids. CDR1 is SGHVS, CDR2 FNYEAQ, per germline. The CDR3 region has the DNA TGTGCCAGCAGCTTAATGGGCAGGGAGGGTAGCAATCAGCCCCAGCATTTT. It translates to CASSLMGREGSNQPQHF.

This clone was observed once. The V and J genes are TRBV19 and TRBJ2-7; 9 nucleotides line up with TRBD1. The V gene's germline CDR1 is LNHDA and CDR2 SQIVND (reference sequence). V trimming: 8 bases; J trimming: 6 bases; junction bases outside the gene matches: 8. CDR3 length: 13 amino acids. Here the CDR3 reads CASLGQGSSEQYF. The CDR3 DNA reads as TGTGCCAGTTTAGGACAGGGGAGTTCCGAGCAGTACTTC.

The rearrangement joins TRBV25-1 to TRBJ2-1; 7 bases are a match to TRBD1. The germline gives CDR1 MGHDK, CDR2 SYGVNS. Trimming took 6 bases from V and 6 from J; bases not matched to a gene: 8. This CDR3 region has 14 residues. The CDR3 reads CASRGTAKSNEQFF. The CDR3 coding sequence is TGTGCCAGCAGGGGGACAGCGAAATCCAATGAGCAGTTCTTC.

This chain joins TRBV19 and TRBJ2-3, with TRBD2 matching 7 bases. This CDR3 region has 13 residues. From germline, CDR1 is LNHDA and CDR2 SQIVND (reference sequence). The V segment lost 6 bases and the J segment 6 bases; nucleotides outside the gene matches: 6. The CDR3, as DNA: TGTGCCAGTAGGGGGAGGGCCGTCGATACGCAGTATTTT. Protein sequence: CASRGRAVDTQYF.

CDR3 loop: CASSSDRGGTDTQYF. DNA for the CDR3: TGTGCCAGCAGCTCTGACAGGGGTGGCACAGATACGCAGTATTTT. The J gene is TRBJ2-3, the V gene TRBV5-5, with 8 bases identical to TRBD1. This CDR3 is built from 15 residues. Looked up from germline, CDR1 is SGHKS and CDR2 is YYEKEE (reference sequence). V shed 3 bases, J shed 1 base, and the junction held 4 bases outside the gene matches. Combining the CDR3 with reference TRBV5-5 and TRBJ2-3 gives the whole variable domain DAGVTQSPTHLIKTRGQQVTLRCSPISGHKSVSWYQQVLGQGPQFIFQYYEKEERGRGNFPDRFSARQFPNYSSELNVNALLLGDSALYLCASSSDRGGTDTQYFGPGTRLTVL.

This chain links TRBV25-1 with TRBJ2-7; a possible D gene is TRBD1 (6 bases). Per germline, CDR1 MGHDK and CDR2 SYGVNS. The CDR3 extends over 12 amino acids. V shed 4 bases and J shed 4 bases, with 8 bases lying between them. In nucleotides, the CDR3 is TGTGCCAGCAGTGGGCAGGGGTACGAGCAGTACTTC. It codes for CASSGQGYEQYF.

This chain connects TRBV7-2 to TRBJ1-1, with D maybe TRBD1 (6 bases). The V and J ends lost 4 bases and 11 bases respectively, with 20 bases between them. CDR3 length: 14 residues. The germline CDR1 and CDR2 sequences are SGHTA and FQGNSA. Here the CDR3 reads CASSSQGRGGRAFF. The CDR3 DNA sequence: TGTGCCAGCAGCTCCCAGGGGAGGGGCGGTCGCGCTTTCTTT.

The CDR3 region has the DNA TGTGCCAGCAGCACACAAGGAGCCGGGGAGCTGTTTTTT. Residues: CASSTQGAGELFF. The genes are TRBV7-2 and TRBJ2-2; D gene ambiguous. Germline assignment: CDR1 SGHTA and CDR2 FQGNSA. CDR3 length: 13 amino acids. V was trimmed by 5 bases and J by 6 bases, leaving 10 bases between them.

The genes are TRBV27 and TRBJ1-1; D is unclear. From germline, CDR1 is MNHEY and CDR2 SMNVEV (reference sequence). V lost 6 bases and J lost 1, with 21 bases in between. The CDR3 runs 17 residues. CDR3 nucleotides: TGTGCCAGCAGCCCTCCCCCCGGACGTCGGGGGAACACTGAAGCTTTCTTT. Translating it yields CASSPPPGRRGNTEAFF.

J is TRBJ1-1 and V is TRBV18, with no clear D. Trimming took off 3 bases at V and 1 base at J, with 12 bases between the two ends. This CDR3 spans 15 amino acids. Germline-derived CDR1 and CDR2 are KGHSH and LQKENI. This CDR3 reads CASSPEGGQNTEAFF. The DNA for the CDR3 is TGTGCCAGCTCACCGGAGGGAGGTCAGAACACTGAAGCTTTCTTT.